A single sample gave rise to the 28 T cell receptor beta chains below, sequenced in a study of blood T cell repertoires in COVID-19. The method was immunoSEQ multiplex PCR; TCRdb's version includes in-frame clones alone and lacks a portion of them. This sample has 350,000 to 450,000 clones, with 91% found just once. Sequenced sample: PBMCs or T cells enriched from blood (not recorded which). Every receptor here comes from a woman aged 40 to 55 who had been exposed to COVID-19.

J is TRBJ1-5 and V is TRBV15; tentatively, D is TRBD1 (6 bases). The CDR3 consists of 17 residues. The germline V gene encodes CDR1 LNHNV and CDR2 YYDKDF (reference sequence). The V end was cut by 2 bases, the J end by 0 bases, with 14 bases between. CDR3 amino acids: CATSRISGALSNQPQHF. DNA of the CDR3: TGTGCCACCAGCAGAATCTCAGGGGCGCTTAGCAATCAGCCCCAGCATTTT. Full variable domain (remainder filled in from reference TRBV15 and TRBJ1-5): DAMVIQNPRYQVTQFGKPVTLSCSQTLNHNVMYWYQQKSSQAPKLLFHYYDKDFNNEADTPDNFQSRRPNTSFCFLDIRSPGLGDTAMYLCATSRISGALSNQPQHFGDGTRLSIL.

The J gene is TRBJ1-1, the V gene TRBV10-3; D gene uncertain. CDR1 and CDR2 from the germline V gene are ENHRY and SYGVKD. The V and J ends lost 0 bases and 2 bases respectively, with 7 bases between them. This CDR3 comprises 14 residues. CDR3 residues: CAISESQTNTEAFF. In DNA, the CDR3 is TGTGCCATCAGTGAGTCTCAGACAAACACTGAAGCTTTCTTT.

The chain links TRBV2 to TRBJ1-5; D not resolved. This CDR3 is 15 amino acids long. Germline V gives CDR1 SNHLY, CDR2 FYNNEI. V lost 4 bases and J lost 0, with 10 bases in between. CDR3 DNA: TGTGCCAGCAGTGTGTCGGGGTATAGCAATCAGCCCCAGCATTTT. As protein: CASSVSGYSNQPQHF. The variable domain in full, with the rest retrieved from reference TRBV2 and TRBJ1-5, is EPEVTQTPSHQVTQMGQEVILRCVPISNHLYFYWYRQILGQKVEFLVSFYNNEISEKSEIFDDQFSVERPDGSNFTLKIRSTKLEDSAMYFCASSVSGYSNQPQHFGDGTRLSIL.

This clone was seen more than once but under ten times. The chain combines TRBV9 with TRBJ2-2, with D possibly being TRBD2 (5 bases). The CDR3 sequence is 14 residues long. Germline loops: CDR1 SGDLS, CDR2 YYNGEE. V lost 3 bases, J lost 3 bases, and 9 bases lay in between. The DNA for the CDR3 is TGTGCCAGCAGCGAAGCGGCAGACACCGGGGAGCTGTTTTTT. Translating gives CASSEAADTGELFF. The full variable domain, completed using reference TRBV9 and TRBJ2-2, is DSGVTQTPKHLITATGQRVTLRCSPRSGDLSVYWYQQSLDQGLQFLIQYYNGEERAKGNILERFSAQQFPDLHSELNLSSLELGDSALYFCASSEAADTGELFFGEGSRLTVL.

CDR3 in amino acids: CASRTGNGQPQHF. CDR3 DNA sequence: TGTGCCAGCAGAACAGGGAATGGACAGCCCCAGCATTTT. The chain links TRBV6-5 to TRBJ1-5, with D perhaps TRBD1 (6 bases). Germline lookup yields CDR1 MNHEY and CDR2 SVGAGI. This CDR3 is built from 13 residues. V lost 6 bases, J lost 7 bases, and 13 bases lay in between.

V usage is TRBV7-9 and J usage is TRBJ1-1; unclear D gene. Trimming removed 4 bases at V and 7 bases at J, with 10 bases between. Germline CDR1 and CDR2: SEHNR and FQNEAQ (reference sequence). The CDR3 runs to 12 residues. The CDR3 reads CASSSRGFEAFF. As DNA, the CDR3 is TGTGCCAGCAGCTCCCGCGGGTTTGAAGCTTTCTTT.

In DNA, the CDR3 is TGTGCCAGCAGCCAAGAGAGGAACCCTACCTCTGGGGCCAACGTCCTGACTTTC. Translating gives CASSQERNPTSGANVLTF. V is TRBV3-1 (or the pseudogene TRBV3-2) and J is TRBJ2-6, with D unclear. The CDR3 extends over 18 amino acids. Germline V gene lookup returns CDR1 LGHDT and CDR2 YNNKEL (reference sequence). Trimming removed 0 bases from V and 0 bases from J, with 12 bases in between.

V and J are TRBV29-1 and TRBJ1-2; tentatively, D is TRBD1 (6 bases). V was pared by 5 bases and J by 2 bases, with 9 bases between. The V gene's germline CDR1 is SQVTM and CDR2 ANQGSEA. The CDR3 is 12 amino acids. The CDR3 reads CSVPQGNYGYTF. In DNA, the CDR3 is TGCAGCGTTCCACAGGGAAACTATGGCTACACCTTC.

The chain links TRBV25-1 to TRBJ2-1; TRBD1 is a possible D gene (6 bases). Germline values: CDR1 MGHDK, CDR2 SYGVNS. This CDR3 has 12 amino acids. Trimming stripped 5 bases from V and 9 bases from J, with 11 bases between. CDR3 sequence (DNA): TGTGCCAGCAGTTTGGGACAAAGTGAGCAGTTCTTC. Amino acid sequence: CASSLGQSEQFF.

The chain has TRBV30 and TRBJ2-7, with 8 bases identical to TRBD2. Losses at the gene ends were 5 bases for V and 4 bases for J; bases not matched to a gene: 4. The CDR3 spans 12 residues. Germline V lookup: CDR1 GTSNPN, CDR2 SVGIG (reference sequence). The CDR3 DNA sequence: TGTGCCTGGTCGGGGGGGCGGTACGAGCAGTACTTC. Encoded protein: CAWSGGRYEQYF.

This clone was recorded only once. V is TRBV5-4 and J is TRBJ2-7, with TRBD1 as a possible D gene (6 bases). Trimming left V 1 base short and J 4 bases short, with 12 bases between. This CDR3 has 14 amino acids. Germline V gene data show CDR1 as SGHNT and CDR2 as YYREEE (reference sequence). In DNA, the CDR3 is TGTGCCAGCAGCTTGCAGGGGAGCATATACGAGCAGTACTTC. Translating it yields CASSLQGSIYEQYF.

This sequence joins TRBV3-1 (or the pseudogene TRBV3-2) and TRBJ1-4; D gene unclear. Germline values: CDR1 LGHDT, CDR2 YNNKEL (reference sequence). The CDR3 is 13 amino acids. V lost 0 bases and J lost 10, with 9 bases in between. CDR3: CASSQDATAKLFF. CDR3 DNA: TGTGCCAGCAGCCAAGATGCCACTGCAAAACTGTTTTTT.

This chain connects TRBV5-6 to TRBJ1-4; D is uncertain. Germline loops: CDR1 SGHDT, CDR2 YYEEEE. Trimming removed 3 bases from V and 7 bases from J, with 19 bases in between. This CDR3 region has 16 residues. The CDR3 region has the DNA TGTGCCAGCAGCTCGGGTGCGGGCGTTAATCTTGAAAAACTGTTTTTT. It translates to CASSSGAGVNLEKLFF.

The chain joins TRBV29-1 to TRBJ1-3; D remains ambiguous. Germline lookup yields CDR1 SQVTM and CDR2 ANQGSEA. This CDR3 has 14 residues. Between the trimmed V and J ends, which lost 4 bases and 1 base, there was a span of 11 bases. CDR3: CSVVYGQSGNTIYF. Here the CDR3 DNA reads TGCAGCGTTGTGTATGGGCAGTCTGGAAACACCATATATTTT. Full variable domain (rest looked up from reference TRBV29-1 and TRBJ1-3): SAVISQKPSRDICQRGTSLTIQCQVDSQVTMMFWYRQQPGQSLTLIATANQGSEATYESGFVIDKFPISRPNLTFSTLTVSNMSPEDSSIYLCSVVYGQSGNTIYFGEGSWLTVV.

The CDR3 DNA follows: TGTGCCAGTAGTATAGAGGGTATGGGGACAGGCAATCAGCCCCAGCATTTT. Protein: CASSIEGMGTGNQPQHF. The chain has TRBV19 and TRBJ1-5, with 7 nucleotides matching TRBD1. Germline V gene lookup returns CDR1 LNHDA and CDR2 SQIVND (reference sequence). This CDR3 spans 17 amino acids. After removal of 0 bases from V and 2 bases from J, the junction contained 7 bases not matched to a gene.

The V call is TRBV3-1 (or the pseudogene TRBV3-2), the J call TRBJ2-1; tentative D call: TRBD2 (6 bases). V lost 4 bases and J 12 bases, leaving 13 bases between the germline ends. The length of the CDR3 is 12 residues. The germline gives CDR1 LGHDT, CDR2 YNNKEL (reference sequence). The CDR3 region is CASSRGDLAQFF. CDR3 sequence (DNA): TGTGCCAGCAGCCGGGGGGATTTGGCGCAGTTCTTC.

This CDR3 is CASSAPAQGVVGKLFF. In nucleotides, the CDR3 is TGTGCCAGCAGTGCGCCGGCCCAGGGGGTAGTAGGGAAACTGTTTTTT. The rearrangement joins TRBV6-1 to TRBJ1-4; TRBD1 matches 7 bases. Per germline, CDR1 MNHNS and CDR2 SASEGT. V gave up 4 bases and J gave up 11 bases; unmatched junction bases: 16. There are 16 residues in the CDR3.

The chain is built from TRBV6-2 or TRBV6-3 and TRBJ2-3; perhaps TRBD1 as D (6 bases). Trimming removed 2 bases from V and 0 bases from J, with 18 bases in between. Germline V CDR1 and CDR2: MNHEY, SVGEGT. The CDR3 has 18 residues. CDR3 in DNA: TGTGCCAGCAGTTACGTGCCCGCGCGGACAGTTAGCACAGATACGCAGTATTTT. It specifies CASSYVPARTVSTDTQYF.

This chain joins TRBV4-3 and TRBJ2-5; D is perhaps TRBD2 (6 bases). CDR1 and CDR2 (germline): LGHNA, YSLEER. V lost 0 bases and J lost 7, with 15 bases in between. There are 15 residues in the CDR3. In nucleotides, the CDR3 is TGCGCCAGCAGCCAAGAGTGGGGGGTCCGAGGGACCCAGTACTTC. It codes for CASSQEWGVRGTQYF.

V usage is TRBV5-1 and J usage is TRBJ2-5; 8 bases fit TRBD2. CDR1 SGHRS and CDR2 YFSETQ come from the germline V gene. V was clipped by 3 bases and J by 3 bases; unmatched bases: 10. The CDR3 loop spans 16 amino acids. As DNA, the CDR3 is TGCGCCAGCAGCTCAAGCCTAACGGGGGGGAAAGAGACCCAGTACTTC. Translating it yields CASSSSLTGGKETQYF.

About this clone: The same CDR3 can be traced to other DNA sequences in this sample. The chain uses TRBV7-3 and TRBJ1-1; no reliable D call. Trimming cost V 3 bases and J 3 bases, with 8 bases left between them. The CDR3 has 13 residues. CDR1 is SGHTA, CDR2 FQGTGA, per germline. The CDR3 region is CASSLQRYTEAFF. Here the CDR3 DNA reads TGTGCCAGCAGCTTGCAGAGGTACACTGAAGCTTTCTTT.

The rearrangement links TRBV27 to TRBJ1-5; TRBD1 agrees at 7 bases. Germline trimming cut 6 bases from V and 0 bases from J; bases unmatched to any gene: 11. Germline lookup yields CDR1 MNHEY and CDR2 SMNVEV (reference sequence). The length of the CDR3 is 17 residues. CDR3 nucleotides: TGTGCCAGCAGCTCCCAATGGAGACAGGGTAGCAATCAGCCCCAGCATTTT. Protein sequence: CASSSQWRQGSNQPQHF.

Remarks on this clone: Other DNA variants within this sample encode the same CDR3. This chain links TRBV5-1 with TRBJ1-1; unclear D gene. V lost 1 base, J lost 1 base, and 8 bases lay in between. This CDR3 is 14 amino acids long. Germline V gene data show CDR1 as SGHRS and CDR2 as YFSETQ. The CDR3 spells CASSLREGNTEAFF. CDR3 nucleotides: TGCGCCAGCAGCTTGAGGGAGGGGAACACTGAAGCTTTCTTT.

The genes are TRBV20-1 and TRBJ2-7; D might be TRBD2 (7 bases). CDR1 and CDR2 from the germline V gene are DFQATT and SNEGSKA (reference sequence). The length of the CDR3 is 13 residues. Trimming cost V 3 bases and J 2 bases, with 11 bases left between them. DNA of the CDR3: TGCAGTGCTAGTAGGGGGGGGGCCTACGAGCAGTACTTC. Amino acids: CSASRGGAYEQYF.

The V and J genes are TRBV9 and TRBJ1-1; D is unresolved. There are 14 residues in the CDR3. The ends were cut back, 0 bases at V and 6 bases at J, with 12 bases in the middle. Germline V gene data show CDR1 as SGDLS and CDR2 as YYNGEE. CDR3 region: CASSVVTGVAEAFF. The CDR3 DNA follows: TGTGCCAGCAGCGTAGTCACCGGTGTAGCTGAAGCTTTCTTT.

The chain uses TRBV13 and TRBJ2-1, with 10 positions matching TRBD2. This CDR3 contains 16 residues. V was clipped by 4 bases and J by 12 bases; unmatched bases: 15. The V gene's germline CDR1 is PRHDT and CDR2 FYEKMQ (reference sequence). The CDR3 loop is CASSSPSSAGGPWQFF. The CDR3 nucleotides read TGTGCCAGCAGCTCTCCTTCCTCAGCGGGAGGGCCCTGGCAGTTCTTC. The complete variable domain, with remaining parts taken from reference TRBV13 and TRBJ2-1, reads AAGVIQSPRHLIKEKRETATLKCYPIPRHDTVYWYQQGPGQDPQFLISFYEKMQSDKGSIPDRFSAQQFSDYHSELNMSSLELGDSALYFCASSSPSSAGGPWQFFGPGTRLTVL.

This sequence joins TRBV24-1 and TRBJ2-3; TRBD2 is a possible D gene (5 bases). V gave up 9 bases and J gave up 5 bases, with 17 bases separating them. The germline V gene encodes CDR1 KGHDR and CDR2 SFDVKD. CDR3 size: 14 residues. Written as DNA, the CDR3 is TGTGCCACCCAAAGCGGAGATGGGAAAGATACGCAGTATTTT. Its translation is CATQSGDGKDTQYF.

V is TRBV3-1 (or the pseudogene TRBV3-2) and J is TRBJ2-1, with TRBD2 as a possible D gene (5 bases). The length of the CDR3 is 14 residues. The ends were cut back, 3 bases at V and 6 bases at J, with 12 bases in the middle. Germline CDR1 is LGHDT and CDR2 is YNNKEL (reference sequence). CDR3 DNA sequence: TGTGCCAGCAGCCAGACCGGACTTATCAATGAGCAGTTCTTC. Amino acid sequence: CASSQTGLINEQFF.